Shown below are 12 T cell receptor beta chains from a single sample sequenced in a study of blood T cell repertoires in COVID-19. Profiled with immunoSEQ multiplex PCR; TCRdb holds only in-frame clones, not every one. The table shows approximately 270,000 clones, with approximately 90% occurring only once. The sequenced material came from PBMCs or T cells enriched from blood (not recorded which). The receptors derive from a man aged 40-49 years who had been exposed to COVID-19.

This chain connects TRBV30 to TRBJ1-1; D is undetermined. The germline CDR1 and CDR2 sequences are GTSNPN and SVGIG (reference sequence). Trimming took off 4 bases at V and 0 bases at J, with 18 bases between the two ends. The CDR3 contains 16 residues. CDR3 amino acids: CAWTIGSLGVNTEAFF. CDR3 nucleotides: TGTGCCTGGACCATTGGGAGCTTGGGAGTGAACACTGAAGCTTTCTTT. Full variable domain (rest looked up from reference TRBV30 and TRBJ1-1): SQTIHQWPATLVQPVGSPLSLECTVEGTSNPNLYWYRQAAGRGLQLLFYSVGIGQISSEVPQNLSASRPQDRQFILSSKKLLLSDSGFYLCAWTIGSLGVNTEAFFGQGTRLTVV.

The V and J genes are TRBV7-9 and TRBJ2-2; 7 bases agree with TRBD1. Germline CDR1 and CDR2: SEHNR and FQNEAQ (reference sequence). The CDR3 totals 15 residues. V trimming: 5 bases; J trimming: 7 bases; junction bases outside the gene matches: 10. The CDR3 region is CASSAPGQDDGELFF. For the CDR3, the DNA is TGTGCCAGCAGCGCACCAGGACAGGACGACGGGGAGCTGTTTTTT.

This clone was counted a few times. V usage is TRBV6-6 and J usage is TRBJ2-1; tentatively, D is TRBD1 (6 bases). The V and J ends lost 5 bases and 7 bases respectively, with 6 bases between them. The CDR3 covers 11 residues. The germline V gene encodes CDR1 MNHNY and CDR2 SVGAGI (reference sequence). The CDR3 region has the DNA TGTGCCAGCAGTACAGGGAATGAGCAGTTCTTC. Its protein is CASSTGNEQFF.

This clone turned up a few times. The CDR3 nucleotides are TGTGCCAGCCGGGAGGCTGGGGCCAACGTCCTGACTTTC. Amino acid sequence: CASREAGANVLTF. V is TRBV7-9 and J is TRBJ2-6; the match to TRBD2 covers 7 bases. There are 13 residues in the CDR3. The junction had 0 bases not matched to a gene; V was cut back by 8 bases and J by 2 bases. Germline V lookup: CDR1 SEHNR, CDR2 FQNEAQ (reference sequence).

The chain combines TRBV6-1 with TRBJ2-2; TRBD1 might be the D (7 bases). Germline CDR1 is MNHNS and CDR2 is SASEGT. The V end lost 3 bases, the J end lost 5 bases, and 10 bases lay between the germline ends. This CDR3 comprises 14 residues. The CDR3 reads CASSDRGETGELFF. The CDR3, as DNA: TGTGCCAGCAGTGACAGGGGGGAAACCGGGGAGCTGTTTTTT.

This chain joins TRBV6-5 and TRBJ2-5; TRBD1 matches at 9 bases. The CDR3 has 13 residues. Germline CDR1 is MNHEY and CDR2 is SVGAGI. Unmatched junction bases numbered 2, after V lost 6 bases and J lost 3 bases. The CDR3 here is CASRTGGKETQYF. The DNA for the CDR3 is TGTGCCAGCAGGACAGGGGGGAAAGAGACCCAGTACTTC.

J is TRBJ2-3 and V is TRBV9; tentative D call: TRBD2 (5 bases). V dropped 2 bases and J dropped 6 bases, with 19 bases sitting between them. Germline V gene lookup returns CDR1 SGDLS and CDR2 YYNGEE. The CDR3 covers 16 residues. The CDR3 nucleotides are TGTGCCAGCAGCGTGGCCGGGGAGCCTGAGCTGGATACGCAGTATTTT. Protein sequence: CASSVAGEPELDTQYF.

This sequence joins TRBV27 and TRBJ1-4, with 7 bases matching TRBD1. Germline V CDR1 and CDR2: MNHEY, SMNVEV (reference sequence). The length of the CDR3 is 15 residues. V shed 4 bases and J 4 bases; nucleotides not matched to a gene: 6. Here the CDR3 reads CASSSRQGRNEKLFF. CDR3 coding DNA: TGTGCCAGCAGTTCAAGACAGGGACGTAATGAAAAACTGTTTTTT.

The rearrangement joins TRBV5-1 to TRBJ2-1; 14 bases align to TRBD2. The V gene's germline CDR1 is SGHRS and CDR2 YFSETQ. The V and J ends lost 4 bases and 9 bases, in that order; junction bases with no gene match: 9. There are 16 residues in the CDR3. CDR3: CASSGGTSGSNSEQFF. DNA for the CDR3: TGCGCCAGCAGCGGGGGGACTAGCGGGAGTAATAGTGAGCAGTTCTTC.

The CDR3 nucleotides read TGTGCCACCAGTGACGGGTACAGGGGTTGGTTTAATTCACCCCTCCACTTT. Its protein product is CATSDGYRGWFNSPLHF. The chain recombines TRBV24-1 with TRBJ1-6; 7 nucleotides agree with TRBD1. This CDR3 has 17 residues. CDR1 is KGHDR and CDR2 is SFDVKD in the germline V gene. After removal of 4 bases from V and 6 bases from J, the junction contained 11 bases not matched to a gene.

This rearrangement joins TRBV7-9 to TRBJ2-6; D is uncertain. The germline V gene encodes CDR1 SEHNR and CDR2 FQNEAQ (reference sequence). The length of the CDR3 is 14 residues. V lost 8 bases to trimming and J lost 0 bases, with 8 bases between them. This CDR3 is CASLVLSGANVLTF. CDR3 DNA sequence: TGTGCCAGCCTAGTTCTCTCTGGGGCCAACGTCCTGACTTTC.

The count of this clone is one. This chain connects TRBV19 to TRBJ1-2; 9 bases are shared with TRBD1. Trimming took 8 bases from V and 4 from J; bases not matched to a gene: 5. Germline-derived CDR1 and CDR2 are LNHDA and SQIVND (reference sequence). The CDR3 contains 13 residues. The DNA of the CDR3 is TGTGCCAGTCACGTGGACAGGGGCTATGGCTACACCTTC. Its protein product is CASHVDRGYGYTF.